This T cell receptor (beta chain) was captured by sequencing in a study of siplizumab effects on memory and regulatory T cells. Findings of the study overall: Proliferating Tregs in siplizumab cultures were never verified as suppressive. Most proliferating CD4+ or CD8+ clones, roughly 75-95%, had no naive or memory assignment. Under siplizumab, alloreactive sequences traced to unstimulated CD4+ memory cells were significantly reduced.

Deletions cut 2 bases from V and 6 bases from J, with 13 bases between. The CDR3 consists of 13 residues. Germline V lookup: CDR1 SQVTM, CDR2 ANQGSEA. Concerning this clone: The antigen remains unidentified.

Measured with immunoSEQ multiplex PCR; TCRdb has only the in-frame clones, and not every one. Among tens of thousands of clones, around 95% were seen once, and the ten largest hold approximately 0.031%. Sequencing used naive CD4+ T cells sorted from blood. The origin of this receptor is a human donor in good health. V and J are TRBV29-1 and TRBJ1-2; perhaps TRBD1 as D (5 bases). The CDR3 here is CSVERDGTDGYTF. Written as DNA, the CDR3 is TGCAGCGTTGAAAGGGACGGTACCGATGGCTACACCTTC.